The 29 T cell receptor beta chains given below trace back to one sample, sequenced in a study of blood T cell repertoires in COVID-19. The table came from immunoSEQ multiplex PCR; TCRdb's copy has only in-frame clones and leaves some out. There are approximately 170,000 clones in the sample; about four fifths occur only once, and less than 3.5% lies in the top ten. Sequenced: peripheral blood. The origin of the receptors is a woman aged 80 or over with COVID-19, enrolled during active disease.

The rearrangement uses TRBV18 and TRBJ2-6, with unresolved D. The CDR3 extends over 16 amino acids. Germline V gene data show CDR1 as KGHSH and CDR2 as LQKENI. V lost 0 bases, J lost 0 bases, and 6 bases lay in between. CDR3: CASSPPHTSGANVLTF. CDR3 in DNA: TGTGCCAGCTCACCACCCCACACCTCTGGGGCCAACGTCCTGACTTTC.

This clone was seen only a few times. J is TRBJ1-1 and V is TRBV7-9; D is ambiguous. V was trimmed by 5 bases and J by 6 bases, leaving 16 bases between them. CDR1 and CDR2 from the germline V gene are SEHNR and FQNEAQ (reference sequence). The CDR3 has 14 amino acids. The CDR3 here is CASSPHAGIAEAFF. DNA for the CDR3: TGTGCCAGCAGCCCCCACGCGGGTATAGCTGAAGCTTTCTTT.

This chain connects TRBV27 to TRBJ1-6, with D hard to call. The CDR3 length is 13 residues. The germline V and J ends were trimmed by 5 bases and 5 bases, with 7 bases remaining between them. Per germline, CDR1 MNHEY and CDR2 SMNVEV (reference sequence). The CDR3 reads CASSTIHNSPLHF. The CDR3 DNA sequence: TGTGCCAGCAGTACAATTCATAATTCACCCCTCCACTTT.

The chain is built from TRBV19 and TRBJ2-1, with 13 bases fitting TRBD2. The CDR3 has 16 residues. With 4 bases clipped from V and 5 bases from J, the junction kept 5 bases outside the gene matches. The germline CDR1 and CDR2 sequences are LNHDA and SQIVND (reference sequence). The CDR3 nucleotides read TGTGCCAGTAGTAAACCGGGACTAGCGGGACACAATGAGCAGTTCTTC. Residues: CASSKPGLAGHNEQFF.

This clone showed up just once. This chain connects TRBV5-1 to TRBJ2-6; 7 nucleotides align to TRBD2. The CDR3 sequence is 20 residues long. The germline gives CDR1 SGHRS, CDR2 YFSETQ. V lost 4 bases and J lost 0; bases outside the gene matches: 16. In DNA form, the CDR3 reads TGCGCCAGCAGCCCCCGCTCCGGGGGGAATTGGAACTCTGGGGCCAACGTCCTGACTTTC. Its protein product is CASSPRSGGNWNSGANVLTF.

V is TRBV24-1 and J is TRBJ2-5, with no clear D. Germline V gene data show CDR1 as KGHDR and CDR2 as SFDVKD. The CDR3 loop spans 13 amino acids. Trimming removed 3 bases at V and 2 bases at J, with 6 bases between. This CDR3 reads CATSDPPQETQYF. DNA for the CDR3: TGTGCCACCAGTGATCCCCCGCAAGAGACCCAGTACTTC.

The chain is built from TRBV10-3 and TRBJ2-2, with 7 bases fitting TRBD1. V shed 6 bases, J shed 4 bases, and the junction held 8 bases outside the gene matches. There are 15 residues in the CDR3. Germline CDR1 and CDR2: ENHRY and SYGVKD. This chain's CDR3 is CAISADRALTGELFF. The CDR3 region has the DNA TGTGCCATCAGCGCCGACAGGGCGCTCACCGGGGAGCTGTTTTTT.

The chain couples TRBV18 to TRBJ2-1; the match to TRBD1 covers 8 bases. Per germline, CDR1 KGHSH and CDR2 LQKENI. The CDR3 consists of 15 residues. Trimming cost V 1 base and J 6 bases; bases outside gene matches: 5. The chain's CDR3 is CASSPLGQGANEQFF. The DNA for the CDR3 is TGTGCCAGCTCACCACTTGGACAGGGTGCCAATGAGCAGTTCTTC.

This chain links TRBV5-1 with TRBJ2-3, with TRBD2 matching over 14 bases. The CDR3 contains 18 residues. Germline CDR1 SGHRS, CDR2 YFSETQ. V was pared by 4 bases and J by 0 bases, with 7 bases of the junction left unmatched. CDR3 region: CASSTGLAGAGSTDTQYF. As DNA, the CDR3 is TGCGCCAGCAGCACGGGACTAGCGGGAGCCGGAAGCACAGATACGCAGTATTTT.

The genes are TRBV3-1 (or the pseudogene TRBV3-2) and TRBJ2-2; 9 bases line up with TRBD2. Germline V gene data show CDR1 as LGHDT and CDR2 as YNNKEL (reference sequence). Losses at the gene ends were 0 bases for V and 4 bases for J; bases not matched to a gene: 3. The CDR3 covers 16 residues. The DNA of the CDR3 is TGTGCCAGCAGCCAAGAACTAGCGGGCCCCACCGGGGAGCTGTTTTTT. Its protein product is CASSQELAGPTGELFF.

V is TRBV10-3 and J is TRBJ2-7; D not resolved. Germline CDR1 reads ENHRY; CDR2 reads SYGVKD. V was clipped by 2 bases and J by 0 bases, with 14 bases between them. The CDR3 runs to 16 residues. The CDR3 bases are TGTGCCATCAGTGAGCAGGCAGGTGCGCTCTCCTACGAGCAGTACTTC. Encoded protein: CAISEQAGALSYEQYF.

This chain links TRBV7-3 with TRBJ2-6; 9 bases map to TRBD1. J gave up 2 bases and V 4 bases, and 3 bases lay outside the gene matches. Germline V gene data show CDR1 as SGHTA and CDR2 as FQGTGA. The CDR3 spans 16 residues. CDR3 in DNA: TGTGCCAGCAGCTATACAGGGGGCGCTGGGGCCAACGTCCTGACTTTC. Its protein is CASSYTGGAGANVLTF.

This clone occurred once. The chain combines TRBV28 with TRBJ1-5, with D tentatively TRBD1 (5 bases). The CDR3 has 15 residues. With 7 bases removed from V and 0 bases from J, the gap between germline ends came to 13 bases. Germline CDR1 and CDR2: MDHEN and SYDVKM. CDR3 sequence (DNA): TGTGCCAGCAATAGGGGCAGTAGTAGCAATCAGCCCCAGCATTTT. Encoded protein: CASNRGSSSNQPQHF.

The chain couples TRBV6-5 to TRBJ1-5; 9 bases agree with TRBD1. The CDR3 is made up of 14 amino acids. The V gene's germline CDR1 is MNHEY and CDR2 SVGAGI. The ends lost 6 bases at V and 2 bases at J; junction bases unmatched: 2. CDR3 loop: CASSWTGGNQPQHF. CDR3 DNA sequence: TGTGCCAGCAGCTGGACAGGGGGCAATCAGCCCCAGCATTTT.

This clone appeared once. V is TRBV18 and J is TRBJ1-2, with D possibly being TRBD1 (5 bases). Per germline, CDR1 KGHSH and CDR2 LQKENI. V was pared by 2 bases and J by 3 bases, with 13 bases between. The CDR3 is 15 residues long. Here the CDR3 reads CASSPTGSGYYGYTF. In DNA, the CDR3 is TGTGCCAGCTCACCAACAGGCAGTGGTTACTATGGCTACACCTTC.

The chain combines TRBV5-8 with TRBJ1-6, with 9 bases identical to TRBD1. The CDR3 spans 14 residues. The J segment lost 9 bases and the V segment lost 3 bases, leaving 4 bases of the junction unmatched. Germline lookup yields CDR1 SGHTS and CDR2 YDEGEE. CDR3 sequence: CASSSGTGFSPLHF. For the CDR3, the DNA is TGTGCCAGCAGCTCCGGGACAGGGTTTTCACCCCTCCACTTT.

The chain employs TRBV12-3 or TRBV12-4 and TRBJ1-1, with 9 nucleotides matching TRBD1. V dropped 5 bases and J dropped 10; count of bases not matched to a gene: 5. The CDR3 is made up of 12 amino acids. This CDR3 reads CASSKGTGRAFF. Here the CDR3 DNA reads TGTGCCAGCAGTAAGGGGACAGGGCGAGCTTTCTTT.

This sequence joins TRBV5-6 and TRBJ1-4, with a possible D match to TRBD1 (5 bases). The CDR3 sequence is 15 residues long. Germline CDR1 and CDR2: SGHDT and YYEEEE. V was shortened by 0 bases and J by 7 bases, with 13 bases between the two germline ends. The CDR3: CASSLGRGRVEKLFF. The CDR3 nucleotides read TGTGCCAGCAGCTTGGGTAGGGGCCGGGTTGAAAAACTGTTTTTT.

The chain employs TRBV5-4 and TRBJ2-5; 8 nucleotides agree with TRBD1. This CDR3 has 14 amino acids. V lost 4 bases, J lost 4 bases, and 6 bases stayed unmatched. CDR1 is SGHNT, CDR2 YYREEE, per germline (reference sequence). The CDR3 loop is CASSQGAMGETQYF. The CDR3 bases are TGTGCCAGCAGCCAGGGGGCTATGGGAGAGACCCAGTACTTC.

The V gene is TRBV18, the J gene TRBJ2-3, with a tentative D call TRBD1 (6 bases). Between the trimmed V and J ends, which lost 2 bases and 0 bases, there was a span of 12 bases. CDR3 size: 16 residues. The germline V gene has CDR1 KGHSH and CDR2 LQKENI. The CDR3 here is CASSPSDRLSTDTQYF. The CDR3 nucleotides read TGTGCCAGCTCACCATCAGACAGGCTAAGCACAGATACGCAGTATTTT.

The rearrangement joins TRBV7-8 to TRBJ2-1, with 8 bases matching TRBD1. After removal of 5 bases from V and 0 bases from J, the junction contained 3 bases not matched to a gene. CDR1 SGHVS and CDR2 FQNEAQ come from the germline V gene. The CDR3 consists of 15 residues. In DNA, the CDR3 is TGTGCCAGCAGCGAGCAGGGGGCCTCCTACAATGAGCAGTTCTTC. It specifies CASSEQGASYNEQFF.

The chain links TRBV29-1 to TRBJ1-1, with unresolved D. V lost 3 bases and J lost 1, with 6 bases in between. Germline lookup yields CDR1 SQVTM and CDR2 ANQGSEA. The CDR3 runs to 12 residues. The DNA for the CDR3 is TGCAGCGTTGAGAGTCCGAACACTGAAGCTTTCTTT. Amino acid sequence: CSVESPNTEAFF.

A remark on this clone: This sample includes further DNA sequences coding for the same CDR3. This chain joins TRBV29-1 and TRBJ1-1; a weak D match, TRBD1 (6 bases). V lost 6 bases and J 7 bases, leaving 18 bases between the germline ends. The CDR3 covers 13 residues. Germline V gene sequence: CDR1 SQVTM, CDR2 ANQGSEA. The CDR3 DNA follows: TGCAGCGTCCGCGGGGGGGCCGGGGGTGAAGCTTTCTTT. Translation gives CSVRGGAGGEAFF.

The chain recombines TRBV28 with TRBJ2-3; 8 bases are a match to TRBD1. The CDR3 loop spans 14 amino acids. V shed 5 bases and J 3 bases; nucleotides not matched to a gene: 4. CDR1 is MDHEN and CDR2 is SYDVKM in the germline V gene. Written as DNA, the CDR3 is TGTGCCAGCAGTACGAACAGGGGGACAGATACGCAGTATTTT. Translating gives CASSTNRGTDTQYF.

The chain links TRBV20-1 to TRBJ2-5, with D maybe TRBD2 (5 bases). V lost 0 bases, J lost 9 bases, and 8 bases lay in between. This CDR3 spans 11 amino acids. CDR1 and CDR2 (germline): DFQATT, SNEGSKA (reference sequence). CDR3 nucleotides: TGCAGTGCTAGAGATCCCGGGGCCCAGTACTTC. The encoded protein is CSARDPGAQYF.

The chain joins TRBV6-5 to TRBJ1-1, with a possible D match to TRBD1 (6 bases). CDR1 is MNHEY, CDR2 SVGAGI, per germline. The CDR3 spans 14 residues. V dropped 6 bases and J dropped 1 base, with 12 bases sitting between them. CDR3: CASSPRTANTEAFF. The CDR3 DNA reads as TGTGCCAGCAGCCCCCGGACAGCGAACACTGAAGCTTTCTTT.

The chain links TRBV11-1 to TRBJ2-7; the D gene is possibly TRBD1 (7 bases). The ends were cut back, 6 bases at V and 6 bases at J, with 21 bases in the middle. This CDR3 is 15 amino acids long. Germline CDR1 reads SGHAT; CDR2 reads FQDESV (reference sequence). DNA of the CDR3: TGTGCCAGCAGGCGCAATACAGGGGTTAGCGGCGAGCAGTACTTC. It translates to CASRRNTGVSGEQYF.

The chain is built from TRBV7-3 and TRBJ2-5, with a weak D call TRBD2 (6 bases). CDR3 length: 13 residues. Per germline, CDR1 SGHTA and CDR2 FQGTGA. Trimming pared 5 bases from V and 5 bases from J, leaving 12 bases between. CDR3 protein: CASSPGATETQYF. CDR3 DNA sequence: TGTGCCAGCAGCCCGGGAGCCACGGAGACCCAGTACTTC.

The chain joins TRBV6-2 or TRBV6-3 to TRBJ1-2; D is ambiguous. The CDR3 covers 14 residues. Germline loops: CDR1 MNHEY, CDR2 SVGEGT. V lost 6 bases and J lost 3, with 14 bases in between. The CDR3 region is CASSPIARDYGYTF. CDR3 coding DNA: TGTGCCAGCAGCCCCATAGCCAGAGACTATGGCTACACCTTC.